This T cell receptor beta chain was sequenced during a study of cytomegalovirus exposure and HLA in healthy donors. PCR used 60 Vbeta primers and 13 Jbeta primers. Assay used: immunoSEQ multiplex PCR; TCRdb lists only in-frame clones, some missing. The repertoire has 100,000 to 150,000 clones, more than 80% of them found once; the top ten carry more than 3%. Germline V gives CDR1 MNHNY, CDR2 SVGAGI (reference sequence). Trimming removed 7 bases from V and 0 bases from J, with 11 bases in between. The CDR3 is 14 residues long. This sequence was found in a male donor in good health and CMV-seronegative. The chain recombines TRBV6-6 with TRBJ2-3; D unclear. Input material: PBMCs. CDR3 protein: CASKSPTSTDTQYF. For the CDR3, the DNA is TGTGCCAGCAAGTCACCTACTAGCACAGATACGCAGTATTTT.